This T cell receptor beta chain was captured in a study of cytomegalovirus exposure and HLA in healthy donors. Comments on this clone: The antigen remains unidentified.

The CDR3 runs to 16 residues. Trimming cost V 4 bases and J 1 base; bases outside gene matches: 8. Germline assignment: CDR1 SGHRS and CDR2 YFSETQ. 60 Vbeta and 13 Jbeta primers were used in PCR. Repertoires were generated with immunoSEQ multiplex PCR, while TCRdb's copy carries only in-frame clones and drops some. The sample table includes about 64,000 clones. General study points: In an earlier analysis, most TCR beta V segments were productive about 87% or about 30% of the time. A later analysis showed HLA-associated TCR beta chains outstripping equally common others in clonal expansion. In a later analysis, most CMV-associated TCR beta chains appeared HLA-restricted. A later analysis reported that several of the most significant clusters appeared to be linked to common viral pathogens, among them Epstein-Barr virus.

The chain couples TRBV5-1 to TRBJ1-1; 9 bases match TRBD1. Source material: PBMCs. The clonotype originates from a woman aged 18 to 35 in good health and CMV-seronegative. The CDR3 region has the DNA TGCGCCAGCAGCCCGACCCGACAGGGGGGGAACACTGAAGCTTTCTTT. This translates into CASSPTRQGGNTEAFF.